These 26 T cell receptor beta chains came from one sample sequenced in a study of Graves' ophthalmopathy and Graves' hyperthyroidism. As the template, RNA transcripts were used to amplify TCR beta CDR3 regions. A first-round RT-PCR used HTBI primers, followed by a second-round multiplex PCR. MiXCR was run by TCRdb on the multiplex PCR reads, yielding one entry per CDR3 protein. The sample records about 590,000 distinct CDR3 sequences, 35% to 45% being singletons. The sample comprised peripheral blood or thyroid tissue (not recorded which). These receptors were taken from an adult man with Graves' hyperthyroidism.

This clonotype was detected once. V and J are TRBV5-1 and TRBJ1-2; 10 bases map to TRBD1. This CDR3 is built from 18 residues. V lost 2 bases to trimming and J lost 0 bases; unmatched junction nucleotides: 10. From germline, CDR1 is SGHRS and CDR2 YFSETQ. DNA for the CDR3: TGCGCCAGCAGCTTCCACGGACAGGGGGGGGCGTCTAACTATGGCTACACCTTC. Encoded protein: CASSFHGQGGASNYGYTF. The whole variable domain, filled in from reference TRBV5-1 and TRBJ1-2, reads KAGVTQTPRYLIKTRGQQVTLSCSPISGHRSVSWYQQTPGQGLQFLFEYFSETQRNKGNFPGRFSGRQFSNSRSEMNVSTLELGDSALYLCASSFHGQGGASNYGYTFGSGTRLTVV.

This chain joins TRBV7-9 and TRBJ2-5; 8 bases line up with TRBD2. V shed 0 bases, J shed 5 bases, and the junction held 8 bases outside the gene matches. CDR1 is SEHNR and CDR2 is FQNEAQ in the germline V gene (reference sequence). CDR3 length: 16 amino acids. The CDR3 spells CASSLASGDYNETQYF. The CDR3 coding sequence is TGTGCCAGCAGCTTAGCTAGCGGGGACTACAATGAGACCCAGTACTTC.

The chain employs TRBV2 and TRBJ1-4; tentatively, D is TRBD1 (5 bases). In germline, CDR1 is SNHLY, CDR2 FYNNEI. V lost 5 bases and J lost 0, with 16 bases in between. The CDR3 is made up of 17 amino acids. The CDR3 reads CASSLSGPYSTNEKLFF. CDR3 DNA sequence: TGTGCCAGCAGTTTATCGGGGCCCTACTCAACTAATGAAAAACTGTTTTTT.

This clonotype was counted ten times or more. This chain connects TRBV12-3 or TRBV12-4 to TRBJ2-7, with no clear D. V gave up 6 bases and J gave up 5 bases, with 17 bases separating them. There are 14 residues in the CDR3. CDR3 nucleotide sequence: TGTGCCAGCAGCCCTACCCGGTTGGGCAACGAGCAGTACTTC. Protein sequence: CASSPTRLGNEQYF.

This clonotype was counted between two and nine times. In DNA, the CDR3 is TGTGCCAGCACCGATCAATTGGGGATTAATTCACCCCTCCACTTT. This encodes CASTDQLGINSPLHF. The J gene is TRBJ1-6, the V gene TRBV2, with D hard to call. Trimming left V 7 bases short and J 6 bases short, with 16 bases between. The CDR3 is 15 amino acids. Germline CDR1 reads SNHLY; CDR2 reads FYNNEI.

Points on this clonotype: A read error may explain this, as a much larger clone is one base away. The chain recombines TRBV11-2 with TRBJ2-1, with D possibly being TRBD2 (6 bases). CDR1 and CDR2 from the germline V gene are SGHAT and FQNNGV. The CDR3 spans 14 residues. As DNA, the CDR3 is TGTGCCAGCAGCTTGACTAGAGGGGCGTATGAGCAGTCCTTC. Amino acid sequence: CASSLTRGAYEQSF.

This clonotype has a single count. J is TRBJ2-3 and V is TRBV20-1; the match to TRBD2 covers 8 bases. Germline V gives CDR1 DFQATT, CDR2 SNEGSKA (reference sequence). The CDR3 runs 15 residues. Losses at the gene ends were 1 base for V and 5 bases for J; bases not matched to a gene: 8. The CDR3 is CSARGTGGGGDTQYF. CDR3 sequence (DNA): TGCAGTGCTAGAGGGACGGGGGGGGGAGGAGATACGCAGTATTTT.

This clonotype was picked up many times. V gene TRBV12-3 or TRBV12-4 combines with J gene TRBJ1-5, with 9 bases fitting TRBD1. V was clipped by 6 bases and J by 5 bases; unmatched bases: 2. The CDR3 has 13 residues. Here the CDR3 DNA reads TGTGCCAGCAGCTGGGACAGGGATCAGCCCCAGCATTTT. It translates to CASSWDRDQPQHF.

The V call is TRBV4-1, the J call TRBJ1-6; tentative D call: TRBD1 (6 bases). The V end was cut by 1 base, the J end by 9 bases, with 22 bases between. The CDR3 has 18 residues. In germline, CDR1 is MGHRA, CDR2 YSYEKL. The CDR3 DNA is TGCGCCAGCAGCCAAGCATCTCCCTGGGGGGCGGGTGTTTCACCCCTCCACTTT. Translating it yields CASSQASPWGAGVSPLHF.

Ten or more counts support this clonotype. The chain joins TRBV6-5 to TRBJ1-1; TRBD1 is a possible D gene (5 bases). The CDR3 is 14 amino acids. The germline V gene encodes CDR1 MNHEY and CDR2 SVGAGI. V was pared by 2 bases and J by 6 bases, with 13 bases between. CDR3 bases: TGTGCCAGCAGTTACGGGACGATTAACGCTGAAGCTTTCTTT. This codes for CASSYGTINAEAFF.

V gene TRBV19 combines with J gene TRBJ1-2; 7 bases fit TRBD1. This CDR3 is 16 amino acids long. Germline values: CDR1 LNHDA, CDR2 SQIVND (reference sequence). With V trimmed by 3 bases and J by 6 bases, 13 bases remained unmatched. This chain's CDR3 is CASSILKAGGSDGYTF. CDR3 coding DNA: TGTGCCAGTAGTATTTTGAAGGCAGGGGGTAGTGATGGCTACACCTTC.

In its sample, this clonotype was seen many times. The chain recombines TRBV6-1 with TRBJ2-7; D unclear. The CDR3 runs 15 residues. Germline-derived CDR1 and CDR2 are MNHNS and SASEGT. V lost 2 bases to trimming and J lost 1 base, with 12 bases between them. CDR3 sequence: CASSETPLSSYEQYF. In DNA form, the CDR3 reads TGTGCCAGCAGTGAAACCCCACTATCTTCCTACGAGCAGTACTTC.

The V call is TRBV7-9, the J call TRBJ2-7; 8 bases are a match to TRBD2. CDR1 and CDR2 from the germline V gene are SEHNR and FQNEAQ (reference sequence). The CDR3 sequence is 15 residues long. With 2 bases clipped from V and 7 bases from J, the junction kept 10 bases outside the gene matches. As DNA, the CDR3 is TGTGCCAGCAGCTTATCAGGGGTAGCGGGACGGGAGCAGTACTTC. Translating gives CASSLSGVAGREQYF.

With regard to this clonotype: An end of the junction differs from the germline gene, which may be a read error. The rearrangement joins TRBV28 to TRBJ2-6; D not certain. Germline lookup yields CDR1 MDHEN and CDR2 SYDVKM. The CDR3 has 9 residues. The CDR3 coding sequence is TGTGCCACCAAGTACACTGAAGCTTTC. Translating it yields CATKYTEAF.

This clonotype showed up many times. V gene TRBV13 combines with J gene TRBJ2-2; possible D gene TRBD1, 6 bases. V lost 5 bases and J lost 6, with 10 bases in between. Germline CDR1 PRHDT, CDR2 FYEKMQ (reference sequence). This CDR3 is 13 amino acids long. DNA for the CDR3: TGTGCCAGCAGCCAAGGGGGTGCCGGGGAGCTGTTTTTT. Its protein is CASSQGGAGELFF.

This chain joins TRBV29-1 and TRBJ2-7, with D maybe TRBD1 (7 bases). Germline V lookup: CDR1 SQVTM, CDR2 ANQGSEA. Deletions cut 1 base from V and 2 bases from J, with 15 bases between. This CDR3 region has 15 residues. The CDR3 is CSVEGSAGGTYEQYF. The CDR3 DNA reads as TGCAGCGTTGAAGGGTCGGCAGGGGGGACCTACGAGCAGTACTTC.

Of note for this clonotype: The missing conserved phenylalanine or tryptophan at the end of this CDR3 makes a read error likely. The limits of the CDR3 on the DNA are not certain, so only TCRdb's listed CDR3 is given. The J gene is TRBJ2-6, the V gene TRBV7-9; TRBD2 is the table's D call and was not checked against the DNA. With termini counted, the CDR3 has 9 amino acids. Germline V gene lookup returns CDR1 SEHNR and CDR2 FQNEAQ (reference sequence). CDR3 sequence reads: CASSLVSPS.

A note on this clonotype: A read error is possible here, since a much larger clone lies one base away. CDR3: CASSWGQPQPQHF. In DNA form, the CDR3 reads TGTGCCAGCAGTTGGGGACAGCCACAGCCCCAGCATTTT. The rearrangement joins TRBV27 to TRBJ1-5; 7 bases agree with TRBD1. Looked up from germline, CDR1 is MNHEY and CDR2 is SMNVEV (reference sequence). This CDR3 is built from 13 residues. V lost 4 bases to trimming and J lost 7 bases; unmatched junction nucleotides: 4.

This clonotype turned up a few times. The V and J genes are TRBV9 and TRBJ2-7, with 8 nucleotides matching TRBD1. Germline V gene lookup returns CDR1 SGDLS and CDR2 YYNGEE. Germline trimming cut 4 bases from V and 7 bases from J; bases unmatched to any gene: 10. The CDR3 has 14 amino acids. CDR3 loop: CASSQRQGAGEQYF. CDR3 sequence (DNA): TGTGCCAGCAGCCAACGGCAGGGGGCAGGGGAGCAGTACTTC. Filled out from reference TRBV9 and TRBJ2-7, the complete variable domain reads DSGVTQTPKHLITATGQRVTLRCSPRSGDLSVYWYQQSLDQGLQFLIQYYNGEERAKGNILERFSAQQFPDLHSELNLSSLELGDSALYFCASSQRQGAGEQYFGPGTRLTVT.

This clonotype was counted between two and nine times. The rearrangement links TRBV18 to TRBJ1-1, with D perhaps matching TRBD1 (6 bases). Trimming removed 3 bases at V and 2 bases at J, with 10 bases between. Germline CDR1 reads KGHSH; CDR2 reads LQKENI. The CDR3 runs 14 residues. CDR3 sequence reads: CASSPLDSNTEAFF. The DNA of the CDR3 is TGTGCCAGCTCACCGCTGGACAGTAACACTGAAGCTTTCTTT.

This chain joins TRBV20-1 and TRBJ1-2, with D tentatively TRBD1 (5 bases). This CDR3 region has 16 residues. Germline-derived CDR1 and CDR2 are DFQATT and SNEGSKA (reference sequence). Trimming left V 0 bases short and J 4 bases short, with 18 bases between. The chain's CDR3 is CSARDIGRGLGYGYTF. DNA of the CDR3: TGCAGTGCTAGAGATATTGGGAGGGGATTAGGCTATGGCTACACCTTC.

This clonotype was counted ten times or more. The chain joins TRBV19 to TRBJ2-5; unclear D gene. Looked up from germline, CDR1 is LNHDA and CDR2 is SQIVND (reference sequence). CDR3 size: 14 residues. V shed 3 bases and J shed 5 bases, with 13 bases lying between them. CDR3 loop: CASSITAHKETQYF. CDR3 nucleotide sequence: TGTGCCAGTAGTATTACGGCCCACAAGGAGACCCAGTACTTC.

This clonotype showed up just a few times. The chain uses TRBV29-1 and TRBJ2-3; D call uncertain. CDR1 is SQVTM, CDR2 ANQGSEA, per germline. V shed 4 bases and J shed 2 bases, with 22 bases lying between them. The CDR3 is 17 residues long. CDR3 protein: CSVVQETVSPYTDTQYF. DNA of the CDR3: TGCAGCGTTGTCCAGGAGACCGTCAGCCCTTACACAGATACGCAGTATTTT.

Ten or more counts support this clonotype. The V call is TRBV24-1, the J call TRBJ1-1; D gene unclear. The V end was cut by 0 bases, the J end by 8 bases, with 3 bases between. CDR1 is KGHDR, CDR2 SFDVKD, per germline. The CDR3 length is 11 residues. CDR3 coding DNA: TGTGCCACCAGTGATTTGCGCGAAGCTTTCTTT. This gives the protein CATSDLREAFF.

The table lists this clonotype with a count of one. This sequence may be a read error, since a much larger clone differs from it by one base. V is TRBV9 and J is TRBJ2-2; 8 positions match TRBD2. The germline V gene encodes CDR1 SGDLS and CDR2 YYNGEE. The CDR3 has 17 residues. Here the CDR3 reads CASSVGPTAGDTRELFF. The CDR3 DNA reads as TGTGCCAGCAGCGTAGGCCCCACAGCGGGAGACACCAGGGAGCTGTTTTTT.

This clonotype has just one count. The chain couples TRBV15 to TRBJ2-6; D unresolved. Trimming took off 3 bases at V and 0 bases at J, with 12 bases between the two ends. Germline CDR1 LNHNV, CDR2 YYDKDF (reference sequence). CDR3 length: 17 residues. DNA for the CDR3: TGTGCCACCAGCAGCTTATACTCCCACTCTGGGGCCAACGTCCTGACTTTC. This codes for CATSSLYSHSGANVLTF.